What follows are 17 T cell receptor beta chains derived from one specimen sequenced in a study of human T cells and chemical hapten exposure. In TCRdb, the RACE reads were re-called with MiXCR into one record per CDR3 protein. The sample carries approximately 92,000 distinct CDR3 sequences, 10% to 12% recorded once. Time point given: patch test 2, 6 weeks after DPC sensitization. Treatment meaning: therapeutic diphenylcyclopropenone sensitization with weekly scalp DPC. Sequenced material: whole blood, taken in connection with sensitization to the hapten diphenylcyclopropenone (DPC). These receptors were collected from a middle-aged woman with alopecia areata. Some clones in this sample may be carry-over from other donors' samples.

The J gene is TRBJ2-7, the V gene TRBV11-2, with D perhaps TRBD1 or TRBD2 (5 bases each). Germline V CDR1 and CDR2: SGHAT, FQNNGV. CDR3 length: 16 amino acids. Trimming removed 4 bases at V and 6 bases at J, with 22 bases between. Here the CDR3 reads CASSYRSAPGPGEQYF. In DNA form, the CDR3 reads TGTGCCAGCAGCTACCGGAGTGCCCCGGGACCGGGCGAGCAGTACTTC.

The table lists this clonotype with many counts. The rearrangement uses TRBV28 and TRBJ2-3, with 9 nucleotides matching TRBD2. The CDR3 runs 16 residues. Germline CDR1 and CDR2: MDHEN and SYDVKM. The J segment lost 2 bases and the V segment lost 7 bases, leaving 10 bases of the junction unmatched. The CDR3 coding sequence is TGTGCCAGCATCTACTCAGCGGGAGGCCCCACAGATACGCAGTATTTT. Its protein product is CASIYSAGGPTDTQYF.

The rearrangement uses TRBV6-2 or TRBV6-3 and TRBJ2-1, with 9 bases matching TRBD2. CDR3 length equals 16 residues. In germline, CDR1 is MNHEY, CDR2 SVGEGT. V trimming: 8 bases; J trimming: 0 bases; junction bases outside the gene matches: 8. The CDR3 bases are TGTGCCAGCGGGCGGGGGGGCCTAAACTCCTACAATGAGCAGTTCTTC. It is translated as CASGRGGLNSYNEQFF.

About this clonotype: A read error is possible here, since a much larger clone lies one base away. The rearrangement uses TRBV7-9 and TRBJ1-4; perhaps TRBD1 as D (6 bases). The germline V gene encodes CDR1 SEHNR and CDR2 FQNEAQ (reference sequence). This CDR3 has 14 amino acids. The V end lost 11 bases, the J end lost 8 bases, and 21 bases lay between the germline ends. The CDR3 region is CAGTPGRGNEKLFF. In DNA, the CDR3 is TGTGCCGGCACCCCCGGCAGGGGAAACGAAAAACTGTTTTTT.

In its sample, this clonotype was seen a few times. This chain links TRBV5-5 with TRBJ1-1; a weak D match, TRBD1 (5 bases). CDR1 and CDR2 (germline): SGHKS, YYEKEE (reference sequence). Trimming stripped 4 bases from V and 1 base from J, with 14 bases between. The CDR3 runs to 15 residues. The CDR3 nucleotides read TGTGCCAGCAGCCCCTCTGACAGTCGGAACACTGAAGCTTTCTTT. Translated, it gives CASSPSDSRNTEAFF.

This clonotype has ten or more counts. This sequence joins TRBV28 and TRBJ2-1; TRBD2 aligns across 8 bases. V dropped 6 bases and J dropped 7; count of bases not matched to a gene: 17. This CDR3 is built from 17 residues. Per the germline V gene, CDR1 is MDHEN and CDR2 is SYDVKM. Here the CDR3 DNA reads TGTGCCAGCAGCTGGGGAGGTGTCAGCGGGAGTTCGAATGAGCAGTTCTTC. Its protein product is CASSWGGVSGSSNEQFF.

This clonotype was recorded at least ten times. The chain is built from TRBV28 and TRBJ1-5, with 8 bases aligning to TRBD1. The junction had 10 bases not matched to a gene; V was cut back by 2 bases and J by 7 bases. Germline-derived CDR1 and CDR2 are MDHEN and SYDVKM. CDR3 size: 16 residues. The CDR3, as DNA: TGTGCCAGCAGTTTAGGGGACAGGTCCGCCGGGCAGCCCCAGCATTTT. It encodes CASSLGDRSAGQPQHF.

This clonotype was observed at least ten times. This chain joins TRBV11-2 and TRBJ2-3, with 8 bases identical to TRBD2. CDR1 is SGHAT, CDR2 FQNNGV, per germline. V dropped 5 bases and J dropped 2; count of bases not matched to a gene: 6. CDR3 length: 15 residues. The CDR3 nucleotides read TGTGCCAGCAGCCCCGGGACTAGGAACACAGATACGCAGTATTTT. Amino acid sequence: CASSPGTRNTDTQYF.

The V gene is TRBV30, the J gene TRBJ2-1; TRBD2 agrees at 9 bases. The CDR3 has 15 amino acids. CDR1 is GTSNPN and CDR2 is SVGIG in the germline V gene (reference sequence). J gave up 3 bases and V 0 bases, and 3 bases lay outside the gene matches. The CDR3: CAWSVLSGSYNEQFF. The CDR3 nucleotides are TGTGCCTGGAGTGTACTTAGCGGGAGCTACAATGAGCAGTTCTTC.

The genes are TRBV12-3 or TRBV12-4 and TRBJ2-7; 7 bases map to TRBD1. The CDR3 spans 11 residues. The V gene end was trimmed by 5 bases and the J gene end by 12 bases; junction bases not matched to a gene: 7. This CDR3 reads CASSTTGVLYF. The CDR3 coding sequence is TGTGCCAGCAGTACTACAGGGGTTCTGTACTTC.

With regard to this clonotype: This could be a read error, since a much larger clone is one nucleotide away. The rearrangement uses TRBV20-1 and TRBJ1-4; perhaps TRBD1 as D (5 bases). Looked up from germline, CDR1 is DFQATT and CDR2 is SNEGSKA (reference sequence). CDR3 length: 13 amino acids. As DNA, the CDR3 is TGCAGTGCTAGTGATGGCAGGGATGAAAAACTGATTTTT. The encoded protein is CSASDGRDEKLIF.

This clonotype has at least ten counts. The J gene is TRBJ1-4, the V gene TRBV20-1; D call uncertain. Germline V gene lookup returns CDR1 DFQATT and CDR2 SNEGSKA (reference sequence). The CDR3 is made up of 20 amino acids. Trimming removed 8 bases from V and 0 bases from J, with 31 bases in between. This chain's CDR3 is CSTREDSFGVRPTTNEKLFF. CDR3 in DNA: TGCAGTACCCGAGAAGATTCCTTTGGCGTCAGGCCTACAACTAATGAAAAACTGTTTTTT.

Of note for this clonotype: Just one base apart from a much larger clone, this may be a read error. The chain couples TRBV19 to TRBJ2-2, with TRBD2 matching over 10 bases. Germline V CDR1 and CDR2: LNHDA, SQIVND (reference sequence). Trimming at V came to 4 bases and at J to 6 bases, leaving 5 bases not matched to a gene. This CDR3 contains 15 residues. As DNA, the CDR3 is TGTGCCAGTAGTAGAACTAGCGGGATTTCCGGGGAGCTGTTTTTT. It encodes CASSRTSGISGELFF.

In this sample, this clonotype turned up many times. The CDR3 coding sequence is TGCAGTGCACCGCCTGGGGGGGCCGGTGAAGCTTTCTTT. It codes for CSAPPGGAGEAFF. This chain uses TRBV20-1 with TRBJ1-1; TRBD1 might be the D (6 bases). This CDR3 spans 13 amino acids. V was cut by 6 bases and J by 7 bases, with 18 bases left in between. Germline assignment: CDR1 DFQATT and CDR2 SNEGSKA (reference sequence).

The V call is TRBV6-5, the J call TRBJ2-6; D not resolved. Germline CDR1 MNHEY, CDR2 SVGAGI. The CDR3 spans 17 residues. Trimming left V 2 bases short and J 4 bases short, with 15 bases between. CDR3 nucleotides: TGTGCCAGCAGTTACAAGGCGTCCCTTTACGGGGCCAACGTCCTGACTTTC. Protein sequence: CASSYKASLYGANVLTF.

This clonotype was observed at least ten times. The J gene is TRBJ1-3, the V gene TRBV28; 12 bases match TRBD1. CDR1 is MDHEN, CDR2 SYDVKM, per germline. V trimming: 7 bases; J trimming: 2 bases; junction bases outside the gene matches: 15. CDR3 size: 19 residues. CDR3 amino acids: CASTKEGTGGKVTGNTIYF. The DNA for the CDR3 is TGTGCCAGCACTAAGGAGGGGACAGGGGGCAAGGTCACTGGAAACACCATATATTTT.

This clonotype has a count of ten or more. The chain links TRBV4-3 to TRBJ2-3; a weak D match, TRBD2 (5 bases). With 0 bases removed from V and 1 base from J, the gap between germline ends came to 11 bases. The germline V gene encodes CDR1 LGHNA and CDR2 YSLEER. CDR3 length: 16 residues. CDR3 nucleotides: TGCGCCAGCAGCCAAGATCGGGGTACCGGCACAGATACGCAGTATTTT. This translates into CASSQDRGTGTDTQYF.